The 26 T cell receptor beta chains listed next were all sequenced from one sample in a study of T cell repertoires in cytomegalovirus infection (dated by TCRdb to between 2018 and 2020). Sequencing relied on an Illumina HiSeq 1500. TCRdb cleaned the public reads at Q25 with fastp, built clones with MiXCR and kept in-frame beta chains. Identical CDR3 protein sequences are pooled into one entry, listed with their most common genes and DNA. The sample records approximately 490,000 distinct CDR3 sequences, around 11% of which are singletons. The ten most abundant clones make up roughly a tenth of the sample. The sequenced sample consisted of PBMCs. The receptors stem from a human donor in good health (CMV status not recorded). Some clones in this sample may be carry-over from other donors' samples.

The V and J genes are TRBV6-6 and TRBJ1-6; TRBD1 agrees at 8 bases. Germline V lookup: CDR1 MNHNY, CDR2 SVGAGI (reference sequence). V lost 3 bases, J lost 8 bases, and 6 bases stayed unmatched. CDR3 length: 15 amino acids. CDR3 sequence: CASSYDRGEDSPLHF. The CDR3 region has the DNA TGTGCCAGCAGTTATGACAGGGGAGAGGATTCACCCCTCCACTTT.

This clonotype has ten or more counts. The J gene is TRBJ1-4, the V gene TRBV15; no reliable D call. V was shortened by 2 bases and J by 8 bases, with 6 bases between the two germline ends. Germline V gives CDR1 LNHNV, CDR2 YYDKDF (reference sequence). The CDR3 loop spans 12 amino acids. CDR3 nucleotide sequence: TGTGCCACCAGCAGACCCCAAGAAAAACTGTTTTTT. Its translation: CATSRPQEKLFF.

This clonotype has ten or more counts. The chain uses TRBV11-3 and TRBJ2-1; 10 bases match TRBD2. CDR1 and CDR2 from the germline V gene are SGHNT and YENEEA. J lost 4 bases, V lost 6 bases, and 9 bases had no gene match. CDR3 size: 16 residues. The CDR3 protein is CASSPRSSGGYNEQFF. DNA of the CDR3: TGTGCCAGCAGTCCTCGTTCTAGCGGGGGTTACAATGAGCAGTTCTTC.

The genes are TRBV29-1 and TRBJ2-3; perhaps TRBD1 as D (5 bases). This CDR3 region has 11 residues. Germline V CDR1 and CDR2: SQVTM, ANQGSEA. The CDR3 nucleotides are TGCGGGGCAGCTAGCACAGATACGCAGTATTTT. This encodes CGAASTDTQYF.

V usage is TRBV3-1 and J usage is TRBJ1-2, with D possibly matching TRBD1 (6 bases). With 4 bases removed from V and 6 bases from J, the gap between germline ends came to 18 bases. The CDR3 consists of 15 residues. Germline-derived CDR1 and CDR2 are LGHDT and YNNKEL (reference sequence). CDR3 coding DNA: TGTGCCAGCAGCCCCTTCGGACAGCCCGAAGATGGCTACACCTTC. It specifies CASSPFGQPEDGYTF.

The sample holds a few counts of this clonotype. The chain joins TRBV5-6 to TRBJ1-1, with D tentatively TRBD1 (5 bases). CDR1 is SGHDT, CDR2 YYEEEE, per germline. The CDR3 runs 13 residues. Trimming stripped 9 bases from V and 1 base from J, with 13 bases between. CDR3 nucleotide sequence: TGTGCCACCTCGATTACAGGGAACACTGAAGCTTTCTTT. This encodes CATSITGNTEAFF.

This clonotype was found many times. CDR3: CASGGLAGVAGANVLTF. CDR3 coding DNA: TGCGCCAGCGGAGGACTAGCGGGAGTGGCTGGGGCCAACGTCCTGACTTTC. This rearrangement joins TRBV10-1 to TRBJ2-6; the match to TRBD2 covers 13 bases. Germline values: CDR1 WNHNN, CDR2 SYGVQD (reference sequence). This CDR3 is 17 amino acids long. V lost 8 bases to trimming and J lost 2 bases; unmatched junction nucleotides: 6.

Only a few counts were recorded for this clonotype. The rearrangement joins TRBV14 to TRBJ2-5; 8 bases match TRBD1. From germline, CDR1 is SGHDN and CDR2 FVKESK. Unmatched junction bases numbered 2, after V lost 1 base and J lost 4 bases. The length of the CDR3 is 14 residues. The CDR3 nucleotides are TGTGCCAGCAGCCAAGGACAGGGGATAGAGACCCAGTACTTC. Translation gives CASSQGQGIETQYF.

The table lists this clonotype with many counts. This chain joins TRBV19 and TRBJ2-7, with 10 bases aligning to TRBD1. The CDR3 covers 15 residues. Germline V gene lookup returns CDR1 LNHDA and CDR2 SQIVND (reference sequence). Unmatched junction bases numbered 6, after V lost 5 bases and J lost 2 bases. CDR3 in amino acids: CASSAYGTGAYEQYF. Here the CDR3 DNA reads TGTGCCAGTAGTGCCTACGGGACAGGGGCCTACGAGCAGTACTTC.

In this sample, this clonotype turned up a few times. The rearrangement uses TRBV3-1 and TRBJ2-4; a weak D match, TRBD1 (6 bases). V lost 6 bases to trimming and J lost 6 bases, with 12 bases between them. Per germline, CDR1 LGHDT and CDR2 YNNKEL (reference sequence). This CDR3 is built from 13 residues. This chain's CDR3 is CASREGRGNIQYF. CDR3 DNA sequence: TGTGCCAGCAGGGAAGGCAGGGGAAACATTCAGTACTTC.

This clonotype was observed at least ten times. The CDR3 sequence is CASSFSWTGIQETQYF. Here the CDR3 DNA reads TGCGCCAGCAGCTTCTCCTGGACAGGAATCCAAGAGACCCAGTACTTC. V usage is TRBV5-1 and J usage is TRBJ2-5; 7 bases are a match to TRBD1. The V and J ends lost 2 bases and 1 base, in that order; junction bases with no gene match: 8. The CDR3 loop spans 16 amino acids. The germline gives CDR1 SGHRS, CDR2 YFSETQ.

This clonotype has ten or more counts. V is TRBV7-2 and J is TRBJ1-2, with a possible D match to TRBD1 (6 bases). Looked up from germline, CDR1 is SGHTA and CDR2 is FQGNSA. This CDR3 has 14 residues. V was shortened by 4 bases and J by 8 bases, with 17 bases between the two germline ends. In DNA, the CDR3 is TGTGCCAGCAGCTATAGAGAGGCAGGGGCCGGCTACACCTTC. Its protein is CASSYREAGAGYTF.

This clonotype was seen at least ten times. The chain is built from TRBV28 and TRBJ1-2; D is uncertain. This CDR3 contains 14 residues. Germline V gene sequence: CDR1 MDHEN, CDR2 SYDVKM. V was trimmed by 6 bases and J by 5 bases, leaving 16 bases between them. Here the CDR3 reads CASSPVTPVYGYTF. As DNA, the CDR3 is TGTGCCAGCAGCCCTGTTACACCCGTGTATGGCTACACCTTC.

This clonotype showed up many times. The chain links TRBV6-5 to TRBJ2-3; a weak D match, TRBD1 (6 bases). This CDR3 is built from 19 residues. Germline loops: CDR1 MNHEY, CDR2 SVGAGI. The V and J ends lost 7 bases and 5 bases respectively, with 31 bases between them. The CDR3 DNA follows: TGTGCCAGCACCCCTGCCCGGGTCCTCGACAGGCTGGTGGGAGATACGCAGTATTTT. Protein: CASTPARVLDRLVGDTQYF.

V and J are TRBV5-1 and TRBJ1-6; D possibly corresponds to TRBD1 (5 bases). CDR1 is SGHRS and CDR2 is YFSETQ in the germline V gene. The V and J ends lost 2 bases and 10 bases respectively, with 13 bases between them. The length of the CDR3 is 14 residues. The CDR3 DNA sequence: TGCGCCAGCAGCTTCGAGACAGTACAATCACCCCTCCACTTT. Residues: CASSFETVQSPLHF.

The CDR3 spells CASSTPIGTGGDEQYF. The CDR3 DNA follows: TGTGCCAGCAGCACCCCAATTGGGACAGGGGGCGACGAGCAGTACTTC. V gene TRBV28 combines with J gene TRBJ2-7, with 12 bases that match TRBD1. V shed 6 bases, J shed 5 bases, and the junction held 11 bases outside the gene matches. There are 16 residues in the CDR3. Germline CDR1 reads MDHEN; CDR2 reads SYDVKM.

This clonotype was seen a handful of times. The chain has TRBV11-2 and TRBJ1-1; 7 nucleotides line up with TRBD1. Germline CDR1 is SGHAT and CDR2 is FQNNGV. The CDR3 runs to 14 residues. V lost 8 bases, J lost 3 bases, and 9 bases stayed unmatched. CDR3 in amino acids: CASSRGTLYTEAFF. The CDR3 nucleotides read TGTGCCAGCTCCAGGGGGACACTTTACACTGAAGCTTTCTTT. The whole variable domain, filled in from reference TRBV11-2 and TRBJ1-1, reads EAGVAQSPRYKIIEKRQSVAFWCNPISGHATLYWYQQILGQGPKLLIQFQNNGVVDDSQLPKDRFSAERLKGVDSTLKIQPAKLEDSAVYLCASSRGTLYTEAFFGQGTRLTVV.

This clonotype has at least ten counts. J is TRBJ1-1 and V is TRBV7-3; no firm D call. Germline V gene lookup returns CDR1 SGHTA and CDR2 FQGTGA. V shed 0 bases and J shed 0 bases, with 8 bases lying between them. The CDR3 runs 15 residues. The CDR3 DNA follows: TGTGCCAGCAGCTTAACGGGCAGTATGAACACTGAAGCTTTCTTT. Translated: CASSLTGSMNTEAFF.

This clonotype has a count of ten or more. This chain links TRBV11-2 with TRBJ1-2, with a tentative D call TRBD1 (5 bases). Germline V gene data show CDR1 as SGHAT and CDR2 as FQNNGV. The CDR3 has 16 amino acids. Trimming cost V 3 bases and J 3 bases, with 17 bases left between them. Written as DNA, the CDR3 is TGTGCCAGCAGCTTGTGGGGACGAGGGGTTCACTATGGCTACACCTTC. Translation: CASSLWGRGVHYGYTF. The complete variable domain, with remaining parts taken from reference TRBV11-2 and TRBJ1-2, reads EAGVAQSPRYKIIEKRQSVAFWCNPISGHATLYWYQQILGQGPKLLIQFQNNGVVDDSQLPKDRFSAERLKGVDSTLKIQPAKLEDSAVYLCASSLWGRGVHYGYTFGSGTRLTVV.

The chain recombines TRBV11-2 with TRBJ2-1; tentative D call: TRBD2 (5 bases). The CDR3 contains 14 residues. The V and J ends lost 5 bases and 4 bases respectively, with 12 bases between them. Germline values: CDR1 SGHAT, CDR2 FQNNGV. The CDR3 coding sequence is TGTGCCAGCAGCCCTAGCCCTATTTACAATGAGCAGTTCTTC. Protein: CASSPSPIYNEQFF. Full variable domain (remainder filled in from reference TRBV11-2 and TRBJ2-1): EAGVAQSPRYKIIEKRQSVAFWCNPISGHATLYWYQQILGQGPKLLIQFQNNGVVDDSQLPKDRFSAERLKGVDSTLKIQPAKLEDSAVYLCASSPSPIYNEQFFGPGTRLTVL.

This clonotype was counted a few times. The chain links TRBV6-5 to TRBJ2-5; 9 nucleotides line up with TRBD1. CDR1 and CDR2 (germline): MNHEY, SVGAGI. The CDR3 has 16 residues. V lost 2 bases, J lost 6 bases, and 10 bases stayed unmatched. The DNA of the CDR3 is TGTGCCAGCAGTTACGAGGGACAGGGCAATAGAAAGACCCAGTACTTC. It translates to CASSYEGQGNRKTQYF.

This clonotype was observed a handful of times. The chain recombines TRBV29-1 with TRBJ2-3; D call uncertain. Between the trimmed V and J ends, which lost 5 bases and 5 bases, there was a span of 5 bases. The length of the CDR3 is 10 residues. Germline lookup yields CDR1 SQVTM and CDR2 ANQGSEA. CDR3 region: CSVRRDTQYF. The CDR3 coding sequence is TGCAGCGTTCGCAGAGATACGCAGTATTTT.

V gene TRBV7-6 combines with J gene TRBJ2-7; D is unresolved. The CDR3 runs to 14 residues. The germline V gene has CDR1 SGHVS and CDR2 FNYEAQ. With 7 bases removed from V and 6 bases from J, the gap between germline ends came to 19 bases. The CDR3 protein is CASNPDLVSREQYF. In nucleotides, the CDR3 is TGTGCCAGCAATCCAGATCTAGTCTCCCGCGAGCAGTACTTC. Combining the CDR3 with reference TRBV7-6 and TRBJ2-7 gives the whole variable domain GAGVSQSPRYKVTKRGQDVALRCDPISGHVSLYWYRQALGQGPEFLTYFNYEAQQDKSGLPNDRFSAERPEGSISTLTIQRTEQRDSAMYRCASNPDLVSREQYFGPGTRLTVT.

Here the CDR3 reads CASSQDRGGTQYF. DNA for the CDR3: TGTGCCAGCAGCCAAGATCGGGGGGGTACGCAGTATTTT. The chain recombines TRBV3-1 with TRBJ2-3, with 8 bases aligning to TRBD2. This CDR3 spans 13 amino acids. V dropped 0 bases and J dropped 8; count of bases not matched to a gene: 1. CDR1 and CDR2 from the germline V gene are LGHDT and YNNKEL (reference sequence).

This clonotype was counted only a few times. The CDR3: CASSLGAKGHEQYF. In DNA form, the CDR3 reads TGTGCCAGCAGTTTAGGGGCGAAGGGGCACGAGCAGTACTTC. The chain has TRBV12-3 or TRBV12-4 and TRBJ2-7, with D possibly TRBD1 on 5 matching bases. The CDR3 totals 14 residues. Trimming shortened V by 1 base and J by 5 bases, and 12 bases separated the two germline ends.

In regard to this clonotype: A much larger clone lies a single base off, so this may be a read error. Without the conserved terminal phenylalanine or tryptophan, this CDR3 likely stems from a read error. The chain has TRBV5-1 and TRBJ2-7, with D possibly matching TRBD1 (8 bases). The germline V and J ends were trimmed by 4 bases and 6 bases, with 20 bases remaining between them. Per the germline V gene, CDR1 is SGHRS and CDR2 is YFSETQ. There are 15 residues in the CDR3. The CDR3 loop reads CASSPWTGRGSEQYS. In nucleotides, the CDR3 is TGCGCCAGCAGCCCCTGGACAGGGAGGGGATCCGAGCAGTACTCC.